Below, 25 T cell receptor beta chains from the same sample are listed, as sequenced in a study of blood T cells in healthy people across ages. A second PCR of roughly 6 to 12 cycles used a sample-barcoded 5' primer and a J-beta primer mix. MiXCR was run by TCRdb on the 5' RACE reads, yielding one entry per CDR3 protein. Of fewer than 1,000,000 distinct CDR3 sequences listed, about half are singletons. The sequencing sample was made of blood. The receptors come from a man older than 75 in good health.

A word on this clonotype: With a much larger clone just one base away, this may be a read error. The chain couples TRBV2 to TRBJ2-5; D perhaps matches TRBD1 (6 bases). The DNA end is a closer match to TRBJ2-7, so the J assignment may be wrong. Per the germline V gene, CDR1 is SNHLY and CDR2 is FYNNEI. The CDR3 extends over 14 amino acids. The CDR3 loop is CASSAIDRLYEQYF. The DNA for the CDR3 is TGTGCCAGCAGTGCTATAGACAGGCTATACGAGCAGTACTTC.

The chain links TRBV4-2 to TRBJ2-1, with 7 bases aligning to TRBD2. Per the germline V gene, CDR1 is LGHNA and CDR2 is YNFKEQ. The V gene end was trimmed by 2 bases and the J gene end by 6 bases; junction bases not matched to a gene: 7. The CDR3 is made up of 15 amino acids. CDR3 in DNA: TGTGCCAGCAGCCAACCGTGGGGGGGGGTCAATGAGCAGTTCTTC. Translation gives CASSQPWGGVNEQFF.

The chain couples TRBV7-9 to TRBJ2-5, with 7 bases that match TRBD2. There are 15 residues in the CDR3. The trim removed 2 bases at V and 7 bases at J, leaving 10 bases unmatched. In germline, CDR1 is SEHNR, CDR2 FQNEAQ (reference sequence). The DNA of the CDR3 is TGTGCCAGCAGCTTACCATTGCTAGCGGCGGTGACCCAGTACTTC. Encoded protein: CASSLPLLAAVTQYF.

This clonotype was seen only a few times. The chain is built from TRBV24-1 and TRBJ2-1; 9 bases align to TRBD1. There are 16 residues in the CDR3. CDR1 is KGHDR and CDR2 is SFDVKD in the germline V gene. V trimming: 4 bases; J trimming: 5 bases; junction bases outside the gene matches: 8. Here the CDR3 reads CATSDSGTGKNNEQFF. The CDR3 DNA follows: TGTGCCACCAGTGACTCCGGGACAGGGAAGAACAATGAGCAGTTCTTC.

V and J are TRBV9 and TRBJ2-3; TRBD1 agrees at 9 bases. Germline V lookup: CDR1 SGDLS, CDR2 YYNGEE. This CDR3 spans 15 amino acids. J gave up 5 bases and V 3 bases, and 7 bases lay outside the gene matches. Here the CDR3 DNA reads TGTGCCAGCAGCGAGAGGACAGGGGAAATAGATACGCAGTATTTT. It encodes CASSERTGEIDTQYF.

Written as DNA, the CDR3 is TGTGCCAGCGGGGTTTCGGGAGGGCCTTACGAGCAGTACTTC. Translated, it gives CASGVSGGPYEQYF. The chain couples TRBV7-3 to TRBJ2-7, with TRBD2 matching 8 bases. Germline V lookup: CDR1 SGHTA, CDR2 FQGTGA. The CDR3 is made up of 14 amino acids. V lost 8 bases and J lost 4; bases outside the gene matches: 10.

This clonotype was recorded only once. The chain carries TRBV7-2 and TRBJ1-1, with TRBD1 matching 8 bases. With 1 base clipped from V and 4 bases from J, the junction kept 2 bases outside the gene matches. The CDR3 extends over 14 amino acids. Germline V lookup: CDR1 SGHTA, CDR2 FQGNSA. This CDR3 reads CASSLVGQGTEAFF. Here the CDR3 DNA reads TGTGCCAGCAGCTTAGTCGGACAGGGCACTGAAGCTTTCTTT. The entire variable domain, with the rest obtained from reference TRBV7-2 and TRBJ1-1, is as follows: GAGVSQSPSNKVTEKGKDVELRCDPISGHTALYWYRQSLGQGLEFLIYFQGNSAPDKSGLPSDRFSAERTGGSVSTLTIQRTQQEDSAVYLCASSLVGQGTEAFFGQGTRLTVV.

Written as DNA, the CDR3 is TGTGCCAGCAGCCAAGCTGGCAGGGGGCCGCCAAACATTCAGTACTTC. It codes for CASSQAGRGPPNIQYF. V gene TRBV4-2 combines with J gene TRBJ2-7; 8 bases are shared with TRBD1. The DNA end is a closer match to TRBJ2-4, so the J assignment may be wrong. Germline V gene lookup returns CDR1 LGHNA and CDR2 YNFKEQ. CDR3 length: 16 residues.

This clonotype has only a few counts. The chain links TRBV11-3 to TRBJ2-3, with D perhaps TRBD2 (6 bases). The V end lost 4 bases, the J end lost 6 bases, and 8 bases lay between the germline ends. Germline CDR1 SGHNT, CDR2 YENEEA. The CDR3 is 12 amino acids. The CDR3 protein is CASSSTSDTQYF. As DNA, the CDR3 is TGTGCCAGCAGCTCAACTAGCGATACGCAGTATTTT.

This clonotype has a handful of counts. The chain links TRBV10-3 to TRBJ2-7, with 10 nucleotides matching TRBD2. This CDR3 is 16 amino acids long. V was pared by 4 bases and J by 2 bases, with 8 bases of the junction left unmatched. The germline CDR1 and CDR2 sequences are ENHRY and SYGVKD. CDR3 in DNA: TGTGCCATCAGTGCCTCGACTAGCGGGTCCACCTACGAGCAGTACTTC. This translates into CAISASTSGSTYEQYF.

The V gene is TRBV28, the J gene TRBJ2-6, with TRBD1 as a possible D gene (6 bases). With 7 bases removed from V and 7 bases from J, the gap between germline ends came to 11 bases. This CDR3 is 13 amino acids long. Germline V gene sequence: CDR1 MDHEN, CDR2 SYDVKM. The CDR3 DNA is TGTGCCAGCAAACAGGGTTATGCCAACGTCCTGACTTTC. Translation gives CASKQGYANVLTF.

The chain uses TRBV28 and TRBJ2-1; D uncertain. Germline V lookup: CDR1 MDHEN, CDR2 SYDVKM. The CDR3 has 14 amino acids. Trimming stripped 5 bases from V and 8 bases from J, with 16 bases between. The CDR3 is CASSPTFVRDEQFF. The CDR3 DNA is TGTGCCAGCAGTCCCACCTTTGTACGTGATGAGCAGTTCTTC.

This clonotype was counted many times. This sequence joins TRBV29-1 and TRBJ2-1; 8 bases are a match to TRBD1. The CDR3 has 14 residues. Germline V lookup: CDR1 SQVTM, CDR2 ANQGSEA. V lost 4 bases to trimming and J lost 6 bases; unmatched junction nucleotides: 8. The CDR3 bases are TGCAGCGTTGGAAAGGACAGGGATACCAATGAGCAGTTCTTC. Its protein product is CSVGKDRDTNEQFF.

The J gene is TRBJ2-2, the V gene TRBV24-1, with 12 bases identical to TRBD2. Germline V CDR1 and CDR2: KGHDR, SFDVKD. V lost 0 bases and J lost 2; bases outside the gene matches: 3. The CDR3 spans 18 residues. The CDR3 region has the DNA TGTGCCACCAGTGATTTGAGGACTAGCGGGGACAACACCGGGGAGCTGTTTTTT. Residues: CATSDLRTSGDNTGELFF.

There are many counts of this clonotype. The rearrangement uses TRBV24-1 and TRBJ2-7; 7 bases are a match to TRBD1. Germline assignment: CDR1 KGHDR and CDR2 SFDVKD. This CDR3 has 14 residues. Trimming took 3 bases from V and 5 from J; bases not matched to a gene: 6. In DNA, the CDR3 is TGTGCCACCAGTGATGACAGGGCCGGGAACGAGCAGTACTTC. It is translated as CATSDDRAGNEQYF.

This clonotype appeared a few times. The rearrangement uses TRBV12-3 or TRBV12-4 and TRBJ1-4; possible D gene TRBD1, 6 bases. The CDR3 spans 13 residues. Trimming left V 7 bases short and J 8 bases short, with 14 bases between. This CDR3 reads CASNKGGVEKLFF. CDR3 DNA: TGTGCCAGCAATAAGGGGGGGGTGGAAAAACTGTTTTTT.

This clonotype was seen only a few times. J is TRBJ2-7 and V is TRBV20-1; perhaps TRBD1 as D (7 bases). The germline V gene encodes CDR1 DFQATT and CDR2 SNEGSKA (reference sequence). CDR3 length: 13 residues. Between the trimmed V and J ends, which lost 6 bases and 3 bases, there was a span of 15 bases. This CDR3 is CSAEDRTNYEQYF. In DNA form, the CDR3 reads TGCAGTGCAGAGGACAGGACTAACTACGAGCAGTACTTC.

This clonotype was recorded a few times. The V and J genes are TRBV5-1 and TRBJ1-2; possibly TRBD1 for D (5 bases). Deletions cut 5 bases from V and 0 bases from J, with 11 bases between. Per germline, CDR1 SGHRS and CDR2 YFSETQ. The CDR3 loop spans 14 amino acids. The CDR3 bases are TGCGCCAGCAGTAGCGGGGGAGCTAACTATGGCTACACCTTC. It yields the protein CASSSGGANYGYTF. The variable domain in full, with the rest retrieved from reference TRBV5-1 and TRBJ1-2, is KAGVTQTPRYLIKTRGQQVTLSCSPISGHRSVSWYQQTPGQGLQFLFEYFSETQRNKGNFPGRFSGRQFSNSRSEMNVSTLELGDSALYLCASSSGGANYGYTFGSGTRLTVV.

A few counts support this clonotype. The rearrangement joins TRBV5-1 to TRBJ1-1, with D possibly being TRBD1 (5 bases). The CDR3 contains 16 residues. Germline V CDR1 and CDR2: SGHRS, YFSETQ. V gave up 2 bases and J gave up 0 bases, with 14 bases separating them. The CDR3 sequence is CASSFGAGALNTEAFF. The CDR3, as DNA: TGCGCCAGCAGCTTCGGGGCAGGAGCTTTGAACACTGAAGCTTTCTTT.

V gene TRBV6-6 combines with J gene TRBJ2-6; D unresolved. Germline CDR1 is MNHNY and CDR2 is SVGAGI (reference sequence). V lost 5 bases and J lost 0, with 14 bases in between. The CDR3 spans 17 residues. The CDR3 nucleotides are TGTGCCAGCAGTCTGCCTCGGGCTCCCTCTGGGGCCAACGTCCTGACTTTC. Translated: CASSLPRAPSGANVLTF.

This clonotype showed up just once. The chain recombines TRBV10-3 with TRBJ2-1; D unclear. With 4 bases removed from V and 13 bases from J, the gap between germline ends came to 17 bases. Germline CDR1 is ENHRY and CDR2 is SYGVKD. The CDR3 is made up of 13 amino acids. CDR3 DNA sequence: TGTGCCATCAGTGCACAGATCCAAGAGACCCAGTTCTTC. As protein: CAISAQIQETQFF.

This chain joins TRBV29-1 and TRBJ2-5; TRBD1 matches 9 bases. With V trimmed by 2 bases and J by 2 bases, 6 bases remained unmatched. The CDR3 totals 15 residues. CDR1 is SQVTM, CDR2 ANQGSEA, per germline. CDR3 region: CSVEKTGTGQETQYF. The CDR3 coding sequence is TGCAGCGTTGAAAAAACCGGGACAGGGCAAGAGACCCAGTACTTC. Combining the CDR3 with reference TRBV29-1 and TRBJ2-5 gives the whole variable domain SAVISQKPSRDICQRGTSLTIQCQVDSQVTMMFWYRQQPGQSLTLIATANQGSEATYESGFVIDKFPISRPNLTFSTLTVSNMSPEDSSIYLCSVEKTGTGQETQYFGPGTRLLVL.

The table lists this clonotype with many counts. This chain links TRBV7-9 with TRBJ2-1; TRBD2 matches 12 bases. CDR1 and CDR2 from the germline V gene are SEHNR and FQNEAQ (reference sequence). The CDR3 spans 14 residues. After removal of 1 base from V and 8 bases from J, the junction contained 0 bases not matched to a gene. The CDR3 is CASSLGLAGDEQFF. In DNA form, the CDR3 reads TGTGCCAGCAGCTTAGGACTAGCGGGAGATGAGCAGTTCTTC.

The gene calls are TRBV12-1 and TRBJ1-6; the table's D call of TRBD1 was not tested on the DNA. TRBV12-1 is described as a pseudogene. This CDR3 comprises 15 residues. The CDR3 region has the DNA TGTGCCAGCAGACCTCCGGGACAGCTGAATTCACCCCTCCACTTT. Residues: CASRPPGQLNSPLHF.

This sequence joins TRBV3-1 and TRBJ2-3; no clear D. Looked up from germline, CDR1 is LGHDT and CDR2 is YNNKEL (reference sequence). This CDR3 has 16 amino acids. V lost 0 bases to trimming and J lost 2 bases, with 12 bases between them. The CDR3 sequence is CASSQDLALLTDTQYF. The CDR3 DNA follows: TGTGCCAGCAGCCAAGATTTGGCTTTACTCACAGATACGCAGTATTTT.